Listed here are 31 T cell receptor beta chains from one sample, sequenced in a study of blood T cell repertoires in COVID-19. Sequencing used immunoSEQ multiplex PCR; TCRdb keeps in-frame clones, though not all of them. The profile shows about 260,000 clones, about 88% of them singletons. Material: peripheral blood. The receptors stem from a man aged 60-69 years who had recovered from COVID-19.

CDR3 sequence reads: CASRLRSEQFF. The CDR3 coding sequence is TGTGCCAGCAGGCTTCGTAGTGAGCAGTTCTTC. The J gene is TRBJ2-1, the V gene TRBV2, with D unclear. CDR1 is SNHLY, CDR2 FYNNEI, per germline. The V gene lost 6 bases and the J gene lost 9 bases, with 9 bases spanning the gap. The CDR3 is 11 amino acids.

The chain combines TRBV5-1 with TRBJ1-5, with TRBD1 matching over 9 bases. Germline-derived CDR1 and CDR2 are SGHRS and YFSETQ. CDR3 length equals 16 residues. The ends lost 4 bases at V and 5 bases at J; junction bases unmatched: 10. CDR3 nucleotide sequence: TGCGCCAGCAGCCCAGGGGACAGGGAAGGAGATCAGCCCCAGCATTTT. Protein product: CASSPGDREGDQPQHF.

The chain carries TRBV11-2 and TRBJ2-3, with 8 bases aligning to TRBD2. CDR3 size: 16 residues. Germline CDR1 and CDR2: SGHAT and FQNNGV. J gave up 2 bases and V 1 base, and 5 bases lay outside the gene matches. CDR3 residues: CASSLAGAGVTDTQYF. CDR3 in DNA: TGTGCCAGCAGCTTAGCGGGAGCGGGGGTCACAGATACGCAGTATTTT.

In this sample, this clone turned up once. This chain connects TRBV21-1 to TRBJ1-5; TRBD1 is taken as the D call from the table, unchecked against the DNA. TRBV21-1 is labeled a pseudogene. CDR3 length: 16 amino acids. CDR3 protein: CASSKGTQGFNQPQHF. The CDR3 DNA follows: TGTGCCAGCAGCAAAGGGACCCAGGGCTTCAATCAGCCCCAGCATTTT.

J is TRBJ1-2 and V is TRBV14; D gene ambiguous. V was cut by 4 bases and J by 9 bases, with 15 bases left in between. CDR1 is SGHDN and CDR2 is FVKESK in the germline V gene. This CDR3 is 13 amino acids long. The CDR3 is CASSPNLRVSYTF. CDR3 DNA: TGTGCCAGCAGCCCAAACTTGAGGGTTAGCTACACCTTC.

V gene TRBV19 combines with J gene TRBJ2-2; the D gene is possibly TRBD1 (6 bases). CDR3 length equals 16 residues. Trimming removed 6 bases from V and 2 bases from J, with 16 bases in between. Germline V gene data show CDR1 as LNHDA and CDR2 as SQIVND (reference sequence). The CDR3 DNA reads TGTGCCAGTAGCCCTGACAGGCGGCTTAACACCGGGGAGCTGTTTTTT. As protein: CASSPDRRLNTGELFF.

The V gene is TRBV6-1, the J gene TRBJ2-1; a weak D match, TRBD1 (6 bases). Deletions cut 2 bases from V and 0 bases from J, with 17 bases between. Germline CDR1 MNHNS, CDR2 SASEGT. The CDR3 is made up of 18 amino acids. CDR3 bases: TGTGCCAGCAGTGAATTAGGACAGTTAATACACTCCTACAATGAGCAGTTCTTC. It translates to CASSELGQLIHSYNEQFF.

V is TRBV11-2 and J is TRBJ1-2; D unclear. The CDR3 extends over 15 amino acids. Germline CDR1 and CDR2: SGHAT and FQNNGV. V lost 1 base and J 6 bases, leaving 15 bases between the germline ends. CDR3 DNA sequence: TGTGCCAGCAGCTTAGGAGCTAGGGAGTTGCATGGCTACACCTTC. It codes for CASSLGARELHGYTF.

This clone was observed once. The chain couples TRBV7-7 to TRBJ2-1; 7 positions match TRBD2. Per germline, CDR1 SSHAT and CDR2 FNYEAQ (reference sequence). V shed 3 bases, J shed 10 bases, and the junction held 12 bases outside the gene matches. This CDR3 is 15 amino acids long. The CDR3 nucleotides are TGTGCCAGCAGCTTTTGTCGGGGGGTCCGCCAGGAGCAGTTCTTC. Encoded protein: CASSFCRGVRQEQFF.

Here the CDR3 reads CASIKDGTGTYEQYF. The CDR3 nucleotides read TGTGCCAGCATCAAAGACGGGACAGGGACCTACGAGCAGTACTTC. V is TRBV5-6 and J is TRBJ2-7, with 9 bases that match TRBD1. V shed 6 bases, J shed 2 bases, and the junction held 9 bases outside the gene matches. There are 15 residues in the CDR3. CDR1 is SGHDT and CDR2 is YYEEEE in the germline V gene.

The chain employs TRBV4-2 and TRBJ2-1; 7 nucleotides line up with TRBD2. Germline values: CDR1 LGHNA, CDR2 YNFKEQ. This CDR3 region has 14 residues. After removal of 0 bases from V and 9 bases from J, the junction contained 5 bases not matched to a gene. The CDR3 reads CASSQDRGGGEQFF. The CDR3 DNA follows: TGTGCCAGCAGCCAAGATCGTGGCGGGGGTGAGCAGTTCTTC.

This chain links TRBV4-1 with TRBJ2-5; 10 nucleotides align to TRBD2. This CDR3 is 16 amino acids long. The V gene end was trimmed by 0 bases and the J gene end by 7 bases; junction bases not matched to a gene: 8. CDR1 and CDR2 (germline): MGHRA, YSYEKL. This CDR3 is CASSQDIAGGLGTQYF. The CDR3 bases are TGCGCCAGCAGCCAAGATATAGCGGGGGGCCTGGGGACCCAGTACTTC.

The genes are TRBV11-2 and TRBJ1-6; 8 nucleotides match TRBD1. The CDR3 loop spans 14 amino acids. J was trimmed by 6 bases and V by 3 bases; bases with no gene match: 1. Germline-derived CDR1 and CDR2 are SGHAT and FQNNGV. CDR3 in amino acids: CASSFDRGNSPLHF. CDR3 DNA sequence: TGTGCCAGCAGCTTTGACAGGGGTAATTCACCCCTCCACTTT.

The rearrangement uses TRBV7-8 and TRBJ2-5; 7 bases map to TRBD1. The ends lost 5 bases at V and 4 bases at J; junction bases unmatched: 7. The CDR3 covers 14 residues. The germline V gene has CDR1 SGHVS and CDR2 FQNEAQ. CDR3 sequence reads: CASSDTGARETQYF. CDR3 nucleotides: TGTGCCAGCAGCGATACAGGGGCTCGAGAGACCCAGTACTTC.

The chain couples TRBV6-5 to TRBJ2-5; the match to TRBD2 covers 10 bases. The CDR3 is made up of 15 amino acids. Germline CDR1 is MNHEY and CDR2 is SVGAGI. Trimming at V came to 2 bases and at J to 5 bases, leaving 5 bases not matched to a gene. CDR3 in DNA: TGTGCCAGCAGTTACACAAGAGCGGGGGGGGAGACCCAGTACTTC. Its translation is CASSYTRAGGETQYF.

V and J are TRBV19 and TRBJ2-3; 11 nucleotides match TRBD2. J gave up 2 bases and V 2 bases, and 9 bases lay outside the gene matches. There are 18 residues in the CDR3. Germline values: CDR1 LNHDA, CDR2 SQIVND (reference sequence). Written as DNA, the CDR3 is TGTGCCAGTAGTATACTAGCGGGGGGTTCAGCCCCCACAGATACGCAGTATTTT. Protein: CASSILAGGSAPTDTQYF.

This clone has a single count. This rearrangement joins TRBV6-4 to TRBJ2-7; 7 bases line up with TRBD1. The germline CDR1 and CDR2 sequences are MRHNA and SNTAGT. V gave up 6 bases and J gave up 2 bases; unmatched junction bases: 13. There are 16 residues in the CDR3. The CDR3 is CASSPPNGTAAYEQYF. In DNA, the CDR3 is TGTGCCAGCAGCCCCCCTAACGGGACAGCCGCCTACGAGCAGTACTTC.

V usage is TRBV2 and J usage is TRBJ1-2, with 7 bases fitting TRBD1. Germline V CDR1 and CDR2: SNHLY, FYNNEI. The V gene end was trimmed by 5 bases and the J gene end by 6 bases; junction bases not matched to a gene: 6. This CDR3 is 13 amino acids long. The CDR3: CASSFDREDGYTF. CDR3 DNA: TGTGCCAGCAGTTTTGACAGGGAAGATGGCTACACCTTC.

This chain joins TRBV19 and TRBJ1-2, with 7 bases identical to TRBD1. V trimming: 2 bases; J trimming: 7 bases; junction bases outside the gene matches: 7. The CDR3 runs to 14 residues. The germline V gene encodes CDR1 LNHDA and CDR2 SQIVND (reference sequence). The CDR3 is CASSIRQTGTGYTF. Here the CDR3 DNA reads TGTGCCAGTAGTATACGACAGACAGGGACTGGCTACACCTTC.

J is TRBJ2-7 and V is TRBV2, with D possibly TRBD1 on 6 matching bases. Germline loops: CDR1 SNHLY, CDR2 FYNNEI. The germline V and J ends were trimmed by 4 bases and 1 base, with 17 bases remaining between them. The CDR3 has 16 amino acids. CDR3 residues: CASSGPGHMTSYEQYF. The CDR3 coding sequence is TGTGCCAGCAGTGGACCGGGACACATGACATCCTACGAGCAGTACTTC.

The chain links TRBV11-2 to TRBJ2-7; 7 positions match TRBD2. The germline V gene has CDR1 SGHAT and CDR2 FQNNGV. V lost 3 bases and J lost 0; bases outside the gene matches: 8. The CDR3 covers 16 residues. The CDR3 DNA sequence: TGTGCCAGCAGCTTTCCCGCGGGGGAGACCTCCTACGAGCAGTACTTC. Amino acids: CASSFPAGETSYEQYF.

This clone was recorded only once. This chain connects TRBV15 to TRBJ2-4; D gene unclear. V was pared by 0 bases and J by 9 bases, with 6 bases between. The CDR3 loop spans 12 amino acids. The germline CDR1 and CDR2 sequences are LNHNV and YYDKDF (reference sequence). The CDR3 loop is CATSRDDTIQYF. For the CDR3, the DNA is TGTGCCACCAGCAGAGATGACACCATTCAGTACTTC.

The chain couples TRBV9 to TRBJ2-2; no firm D call. The CDR3 totals 12 residues. V gave up 2 bases and J gave up 5 bases, with 4 bases separating them. Per germline, CDR1 SGDLS and CDR2 YYNGEE. CDR3 amino acids: CASSVRTGELFF. CDR3 coding DNA: TGTGCCAGCAGCGTCCGTACCGGGGAGCTGTTTTTT. Variable domain in full (rest from reference TRBV9 and TRBJ2-2): DSGVTQTPKHLITATGQRVTLRCSPRSGDLSVYWYQQSLDQGLQFLIQYYNGEERAKGNILERFSAQQFPDLHSELNLSSLELGDSALYFCASSVRTGELFFGEGSRLTVL.

The J gene is TRBJ1-5, the V gene TRBV15; D remains unclear. V lost 2 bases to trimming and J lost 5 bases, with 4 bases between them. CDR3 length: 12 amino acids. Germline V gene lookup returns CDR1 LNHNV and CDR2 YYDKDF (reference sequence). The CDR3 loop reads CATSRQDQPQHF. DNA for the CDR3: TGTGCCACCAGCAGACAGGATCAGCCCCAGCATTTT.

The rearrangement uses TRBV5-1 and TRBJ2-2; the D is unclear. V lost 0 bases and J 4 bases, leaving 7 bases between the germline ends. The CDR3 contains 14 residues. Germline assignment: CDR1 SGHRS and CDR2 YFSETQ. CDR3: CASSLGAGTGELFF. The CDR3 nucleotides are TGCGCCAGCAGCTTGGGGGCAGGCACCGGGGAGCTGTTTTTT. Based on the CDR3 plus reference TRBV5-1 and TRBJ2-2, the full variable domain is KAGVTQTPRYLIKTRGQQVTLSCSPISGHRSVSWYQQTPGQGLQFLFEYFSETQRNKGNFPGRFSGRQFSNSRSEMNVSTLELGDSALYLCASSLGAGTGELFFGEGSRLTVL.

This chain uses TRBV27 with TRBJ1-4, with 9 nucleotides matching TRBD1. Germline assignment: CDR1 MNHEY and CDR2 SMNVEV (reference sequence). V was pared by 0 bases and J by 1 base, with 3 bases of the junction left unmatched. The CDR3 extends over 17 amino acids. Here the CDR3 DNA reads TGTGCCAGCAGTTTATCTCAGGACAGGGGAACTAATGAAAAACTGTTTTTT. Its translation is CASSLSQDRGTNEKLFF.

The chain links TRBV9 to TRBJ1-3; D perhaps matches TRBD1 (5 bases). This CDR3 is 17 amino acids long. Trimming left V 0 bases short and J 4 bases short, with 17 bases between. Germline loops: CDR1 SGDLS, CDR2 YYNGEE. The CDR3 DNA follows: TGTGCCAGCAGCGTAGCAGCGGGCAGGGAATCCGGAAACACCATATATTTT. As protein: CASSVAAGRESGNTIYF.

This rearrangement joins TRBV13 to TRBJ1-2, with D uncertain. Trimming shortened V by 6 bases and J by 5 bases, and 13 bases separated the two germline ends. CDR3 length equals 13 residues. In germline, CDR1 is PRHDT, CDR2 FYEKMQ (reference sequence). CDR3: CASRWRAGYGYTF. In nucleotides, the CDR3 is TGTGCCAGCAGATGGCGGGCGGGTTATGGCTACACCTTC.

This chain uses TRBV6-5 with TRBJ1-1; 7 bases map to TRBD1. The CDR3 is 13 residues long. V lost 7 bases to trimming and J lost 6 bases; unmatched junction nucleotides: 8. CDR1 MNHEY and CDR2 SVGAGI come from the germline V gene. The CDR3 loop is CASKVRGISEAFF. The CDR3 region has the DNA TGTGCCAGCAAGGTCAGGGGGATCTCTGAAGCTTTCTTT.

The V and J genes are TRBV2 and TRBJ2-7, with 7 bases fitting TRBD1. This CDR3 has 15 amino acids. The ends lost 6 bases at V and 6 bases at J; junction bases unmatched: 14. Looked up from germline, CDR1 is SNHLY and CDR2 is FYNNEI. The CDR3: CASRSTGQFFFEQYF. CDR3 bases: TGTGCCAGCAGATCTACGGGACAGTTTTTTTTCGAGCAGTACTTC. Filled out from reference TRBV2 and TRBJ2-7, the complete variable domain reads EPEVTQTPSHQVTQMGQEVILRCVPISNHLYFYWYRQILGQKVEFLVSFYNNEISEKSEIFDDQFSVERPDGSNFTLKIRSTKLEDSAMYFCASRSTGQFFFEQYFGPGTRLTVT.

This chain uses TRBV6-5 with TRBJ2-7, with TRBD1 identical over 10 bases. J was trimmed by 7 bases and V by 6 bases; bases with no gene match: 12. This CDR3 has 15 residues. Germline CDR1 is MNHEY and CDR2 is SVGAGI. The CDR3 nucleotides read TGTGCCAGCAGATCTTCCGGGACAGGGGTTGGGGAGCAGTACTTC. Translation gives CASRSSGTGVGEQYF.